Listed below are T cell receptor beta chains from one sample, sequenced in a study of identical twins. TCRdb reprocessed the 5' RACE reads with MiXCR, giving one entry per CDR3 protein. Of hundreds of thousands of distinct CDR3 sequences listed, around 6% are singletons. Material: naive T cells sorted from blood. The receptors originated from a man younger than 35 in good health. Both conserved end residues are part of each CDR3. A D gene is named only where the DNA matches it firmly. Not every row has a clone size; where given, it reads once, few, many or a size class.

j_call d_call clone_size v_call cdr3_nt cdr3_aa
TRBJ1-2 - many TRBV10-3 TGTGCCATCAGTGATATTGTAAATGGCGGCTACACCTTC CAISDIVNGGYTF
TRBJ2-1 TRBD2 few TRBV7-9 TGTGCCAGCAGCCCCGGGACTAGCGGGAGGGACAATGAGCAGTTCTTC CASSPGTSGRDNEQFF
TRBJ2-1 - many TRBV12-3/TRBV12-4 TGTGCCAGCAGTGCGACCGGGACTCTCAACGAGCAGTTCTTC CASSATGTLNEQFF
TRBJ1-4 - - TRBV7-7 TGTGCCAGCCGGGCTGGAGCTAATGAAAAACTGTTTTTT CASRAGANEKLFF
TRBJ1-1 - many TRBV20-1 TGCAGTGCTAGAGATTCAAGGGGGAACACTGAAGCTTTCTTT CSARDSRGNTEAFF
TRBJ2-3 - - TRBV20-1 TGCAGTGCTAGGGGTATGGGATCTAGCACAGATACGCAGTATTTT CSARGMGSSTDTQYF
TRBJ2-3 - many TRBV12-3/TRBV12-4 TGTGCCAGCAGTCCCGACTCTCCAGATACGCAGTATTTT CASSPDSPDTQYF
TRBJ2-3 - many TRBV12-3/TRBV12-4 TGTGCCATAAGCGAGGGCCAATTCTTTCCTACGCAGTATTTT CAISEGQFFPTQYF
TRBJ1-4 - many TRBV28 TGTGCCAGCAGCCTCAGGGCATCTAATGAAAAACTGTTTTTT CASSLRASNEKLFF
TRBJ2-7 TRBD1 - TRBV13 TGTGCCAGCAGCCTAGGGGACAGGGACTACGAGCAGTACTTC CASSLGDRDYEQYF
TRBJ2-5 TRBD2 - TRBV20-1 TGCAGTGCTAGAGGACTAGCGGGAATAATGTACCAAGAGACCCAGTACTTC CSARGLAGIMYQETQYF
TRBJ1-2 - few TRBV7-9 TGTGCCAGCAGTTCCTCAGAGGGCTATGGCTACACCTTC CASSSSEGYGYTF
TRBJ1-1 TRBD1 many TRBV7-6 TGTGCCAGCAGCTTCGGGACAGGGGGAGGTAGCAACACTGAAGCTTTCTTT CASSFGTGGGSNTEAFF
TRBJ2-5 TRBD1 - TRBV4-3 TGCGCCAGCAGCGTTCACCAGGGGGTCCAAGAGACCCAGTACTTC CASSVHQGVQETQYF
TRBJ2-1 TRBD2 many TRBV10-3 TGTGCCACCAGCGCGGAACAACTAGCGGGATACGATGAGCAGTTCTTC CATSAEQLAGYDEQFF
TRBJ2-5 - - TRBV15 TGTGCCACCAGCAGAGTTCCCTTGGGCGGGGAGACCCAGTACTTC CATSRVPLGGETQYF
TRBJ2-7 - many TRBV4-3 TGCGCCAGCAGCCACTACAGGGTTGATTCCTACGAGCAGTACTTC CASSHYRVDSYEQYF
TRBJ2-1 TRBD2 many TRBV20-1 TGCAGTGCCACCGGGACTAGAGCCAATGAGCAGTTCTTC CSATGTRANEQFF
TRBJ2-1 - - TRBV3-1 TGTGCCAGCAGCGAGAGCCCGAGGAGCAATGAGCAGTTCTTC CASSESPRSNEQFF
TRBJ2-3 - many TRBV24-1 TGTGCCACCAGTGATCTCAGGGGCATAGATACGCAGTATTTT CATSDLRGIDTQYF
TRBJ2-7 TRBD2 many TRBV27 TGTGCCAGCAGTTTATTTTCGGGACTAGCGGGACAGTCCTACGAGCAGTACTTC CASSLFSGLAGQSYEQYF
TRBJ1-1 - few TRBV10-3 TGTGCCATCAGACCGGGACCGAACACTGAAGCTTTCTTT CAIRPGPNTEAFF
TRBJ2-5 TRBD1 few TRBV6-1 TGTGCCAGAATTCGGACAGGGAACCAAGAGACCCAGTACTTC CARIRTGNQETQYF
TRBJ2-1 TRBD2 few TRBV25-1 TGTGCCAGAGGACTAGCGGGAGGGCCCCACAATGAGCAGTTCTTC CARGLAGGPHNEQFF
TRBJ1-4 TRBD1 - TRBV20-1 TGCAGTGCTAGAGATAAGTTGGGGACAGGAGTTAATGAAAAACTGTTTTTT CSARDKLGTGVNEKLFF
TRBJ1-1 TRBD1 many TRBV6-1 TGTGCCAGCAGGCTCGGGACAGCCTTCATGAACACTGAAGCTTTCTTT CASRLGTAFMNTEAFF
TRBJ2-3 - many TRBV20-1 TGCAGTGCGCGAACCCCCCCAGATACGCAGTATTTT CSARTPPDTQYF
TRBJ1-4 - - TRBV11-2 TGTGCCAGCAGCTTAGTAGGAAGGGGACAAGTTTCTCGTGAAAAACTGTTTTTT CASSLVGRGQVSREKLFF
TRBJ1-5 - many TRBV6-1 TGTGCCAGCAGTGAATTGCGGGAGTCGGGTCAGCCCCAGCATTTT CASSELRESGQPQHF
TRBJ2-7 TRBD1 - TRBV12-3/TRBV12-4 TGTGCCAGCAGTCTCCGCGGTCGGGACAGGGAAACCTACGAGCAGTACTTC CASSLRGRDRETYEQYF
TRBJ2-2 - few TRBV7-2 TGTGCCAGCAGCTTGTGGGAGAACACCGGGGAGCTGTTTTTT CASSLWENTGELFF
TRBJ1-1 - many TRBV20-1 TGCAGTGCTGGGATAGGTCTTATGGCTGAAGCTTTCTTT CSAGIGLMAEAFF